A single T cell receptor (beta chain) is shown here with its context. PCR amplification relied on 60 Vbeta primers (plus 13 Jbeta primers). Sequencing was performed with immunoSEQ multiplex PCR; in TCRdb, only in-frame clones are kept and a portion is missing. Here the sample spans about 140,000 clones, approximately 84% being singletons. The source of the sample is a study of cytomegalovirus exposure and HLA in healthy donors. Study-level information: The approximately 120 million unique TCR beta sequences, from about 179 million T cells, were found by an earlier analysis.

The material sequenced was PBMCs. This receptor was taken from a woman aged 35 to 49 in good health and CMV-seronegative.

CDR3 bases: TGTGCCAGCAGCCGGCCCCGAAGCGGCCACCTAGCGGGGTACCACATGGAGCAGTTCTTC. Residues: CASSRPRSGHLAGYHMEQFF. V gene TRBV4-2 combines with J gene TRBJ2-1, with 9 positions matching TRBD2. Germline CDR1 is LGHNA and CDR2 is YNFKEQ. Trimming at V came to 4 bases and at J to 10 bases, leaving 26 bases not matched to a gene. CDR3 size: 20 residues.